This T cell receptor (beta chain) came from a study of CD8 T cells in Susac syndrome. The CDR3 covers 16 residues. Germline V gives CDR1 SNHLY, CDR2 FYNNEI. V was trimmed by 7 bases and J by 9 bases, leaving 25 bases between them. Broader study findings: Individuals included in the TCR sequencing and HLA analysis were acknowledged by the study to be relatively few in number.

High-throughput TCR beta sequencing covered peripheral CD8+ and CD4+ T cells. FACS was used to enrich TEMRA cells, whereas the CD8+ and CD4+ T cells were obtained by negative isolation. The RNA, about 0.45 to 1 ug, was put through reverse transcription using random hexamers. It was immunoSEQ multiplex PCR that amplified TCR beta CDR3 across 54 Vbeta and 13 Jbeta. MiXCR was run by TCRdb on the immunoSEQ multiplex PCR reads, yielding one entry per CDR3 protein. The sample includes fewer than 350,000 distinct CDR3 sequences, around 89% seen only once; the top ten take around 0.18%. Comments on this clonotype: The target antigen is unknown.

The clonotype comes from a human donor with multiple sclerosis. The sample comprised CD8+ T cells from PBMCs. The chain employs TRBV2 and TRBJ2-1; a possible D gene is TRBD2 (5 bases). CDR3 in amino acids: CASMEPRGGLSGEQFF. For the CDR3, the DNA is TGTGCCAGCATGGAACCCCGGGGTGGGTTGTCGGGTGAGCAGTTCTTC.